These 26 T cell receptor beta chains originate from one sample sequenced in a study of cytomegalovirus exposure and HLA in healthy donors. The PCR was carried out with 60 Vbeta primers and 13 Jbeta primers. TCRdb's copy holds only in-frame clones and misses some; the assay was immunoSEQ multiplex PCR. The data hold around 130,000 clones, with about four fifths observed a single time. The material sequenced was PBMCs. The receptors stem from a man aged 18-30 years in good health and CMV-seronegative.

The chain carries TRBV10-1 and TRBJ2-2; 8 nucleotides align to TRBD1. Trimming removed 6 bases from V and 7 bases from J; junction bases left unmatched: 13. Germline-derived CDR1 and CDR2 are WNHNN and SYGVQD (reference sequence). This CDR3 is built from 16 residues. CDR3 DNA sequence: TGCGCCAGCAGCGACCCAGGGGGCGAGAAGGACGGGGAGCTGTTTTTT. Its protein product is CASSDPGGEKDGELFF.

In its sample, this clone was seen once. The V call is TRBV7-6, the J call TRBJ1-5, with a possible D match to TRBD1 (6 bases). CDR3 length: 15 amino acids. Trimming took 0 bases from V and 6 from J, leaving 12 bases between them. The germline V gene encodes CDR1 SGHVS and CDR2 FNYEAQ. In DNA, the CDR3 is TGTGCCAGCAGCTTAGCGGGGGGGCGCGGTCAGCCCCAGCATTTT. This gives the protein CASSLAGGRGQPQHF.

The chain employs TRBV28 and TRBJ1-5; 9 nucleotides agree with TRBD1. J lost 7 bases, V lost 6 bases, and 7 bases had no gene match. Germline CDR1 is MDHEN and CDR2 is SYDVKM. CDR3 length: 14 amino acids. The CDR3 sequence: CASRRQGGGQPQHF. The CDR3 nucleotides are TGTGCCAGCAGGCGACAGGGGGGGGGACAGCCCCAGCATTTT.

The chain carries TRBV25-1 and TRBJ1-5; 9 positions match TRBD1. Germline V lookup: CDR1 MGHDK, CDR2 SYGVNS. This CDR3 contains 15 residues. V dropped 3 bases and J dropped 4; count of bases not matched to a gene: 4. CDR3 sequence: CASSDTGTGNQPQHF. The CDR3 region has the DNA TGTGCCAGCAGTGATACCGGGACAGGGAATCAGCCCCAGCATTTT.

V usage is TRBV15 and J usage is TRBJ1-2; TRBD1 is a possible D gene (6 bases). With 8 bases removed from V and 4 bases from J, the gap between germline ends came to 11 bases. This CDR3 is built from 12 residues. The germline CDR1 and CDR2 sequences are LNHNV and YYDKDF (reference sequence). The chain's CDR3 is CATSGAGYGYTF. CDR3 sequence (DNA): TGTGCCACCTCAGGGGCCGGCTATGGCTACACCTTC.

The CDR3 DNA reads as TGCGCCAGCAGCCCTGGGGGAGGGCAAGAGACCCAGTACTTC. It encodes CASSPGGGQETQYF. This rearrangement joins TRBV5-1 to TRBJ2-5; the match to TRBD2 covers 7 bases. The CDR3 is 14 residues long. V gave up 4 bases and J gave up 2 bases; unmatched junction bases: 5. Germline CDR1 and CDR2: SGHRS and YFSETQ.

CDR3 loop: CASSPGGMKPQHF. CDR3 nucleotide sequence: TGTGCCAGCAGCCCAGGGGGTATGAAGCCCCAGCATTTT. The rearrangement uses TRBV7-9 and TRBJ1-5, with 7 bases identical to TRBD1. This CDR3 spans 13 amino acids. Per the germline V gene, CDR1 is SEHNR and CDR2 is FQNEAQ (reference sequence). V was pared by 5 bases and J by 8 bases, with 6 bases of the junction left unmatched.

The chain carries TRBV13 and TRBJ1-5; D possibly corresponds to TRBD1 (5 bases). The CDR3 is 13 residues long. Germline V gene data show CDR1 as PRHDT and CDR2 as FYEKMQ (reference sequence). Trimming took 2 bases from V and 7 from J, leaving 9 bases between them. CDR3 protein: CASSLSQGQPQHF. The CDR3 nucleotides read TGTGCCAGCAGCTTATCGCAGGGACAGCCCCAGCATTTT. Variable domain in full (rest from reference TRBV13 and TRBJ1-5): AAGVIQSPRHLIKEKRETATLKCYPIPRHDTVYWYQQGPGQDPQFLISFYEKMQSDKGSIPDRFSAQQFSDYHSELNMSSLELGDSALYFCASSLSQGQPQHFGDGTRLSIL.

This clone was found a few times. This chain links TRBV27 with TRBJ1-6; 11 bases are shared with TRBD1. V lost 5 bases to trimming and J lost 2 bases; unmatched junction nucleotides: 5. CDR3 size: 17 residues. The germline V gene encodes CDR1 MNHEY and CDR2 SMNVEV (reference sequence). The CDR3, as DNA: TGTGCCAGCAGTCCCGGACAGGGGGCCCCCTATAATTCACCCCTCCACTTT. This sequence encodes CASSPGQGAPYNSPLHF.

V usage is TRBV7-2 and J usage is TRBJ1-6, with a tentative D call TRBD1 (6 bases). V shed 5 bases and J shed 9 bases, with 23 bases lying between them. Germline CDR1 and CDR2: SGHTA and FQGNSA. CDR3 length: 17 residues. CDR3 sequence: CASSGALLQGGFSPLHF. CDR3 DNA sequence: TGTGCCAGCAGCGGGGCCCTGTTACAGGGAGGGTTTTCACCCCTCCACTTT.

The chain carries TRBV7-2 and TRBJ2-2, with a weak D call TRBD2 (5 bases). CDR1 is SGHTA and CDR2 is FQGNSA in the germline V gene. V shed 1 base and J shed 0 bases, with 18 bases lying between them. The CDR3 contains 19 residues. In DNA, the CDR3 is TGTGCCAGCAGCTTAGTACCGATCGGTCGGACTTCGAACACCGGGGAGCTGTTTTTT. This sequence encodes CASSLVPIGRTSNTGELFF.

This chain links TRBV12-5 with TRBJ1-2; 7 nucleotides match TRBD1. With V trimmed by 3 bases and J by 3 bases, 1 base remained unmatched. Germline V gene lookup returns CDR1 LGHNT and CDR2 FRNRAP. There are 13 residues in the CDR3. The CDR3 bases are TGTGCTAGTGGTTTACAGGGGTACTATGGCTACACCTTC. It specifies CASGLQGYYGYTF.

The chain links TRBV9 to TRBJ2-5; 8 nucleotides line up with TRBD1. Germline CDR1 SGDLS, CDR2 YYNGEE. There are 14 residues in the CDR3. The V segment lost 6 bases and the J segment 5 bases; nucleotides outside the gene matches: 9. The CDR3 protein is CASTQGQAGETQYF. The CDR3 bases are TGTGCCAGCACACAGGGACAGGCGGGGGAGACCCAGTACTTC.

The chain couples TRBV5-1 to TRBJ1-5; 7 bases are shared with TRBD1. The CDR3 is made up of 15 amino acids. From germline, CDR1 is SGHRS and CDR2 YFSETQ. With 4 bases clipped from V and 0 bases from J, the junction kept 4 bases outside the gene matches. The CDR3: CASSIGTDSNQPQHF. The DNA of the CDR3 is TGCGCCAGCAGCATAGGGACAGATAGCAATCAGCCCCAGCATTTT.

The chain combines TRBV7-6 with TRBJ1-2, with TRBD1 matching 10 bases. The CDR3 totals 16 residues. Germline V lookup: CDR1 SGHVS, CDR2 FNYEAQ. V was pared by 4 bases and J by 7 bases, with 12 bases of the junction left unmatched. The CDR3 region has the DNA TGTGCCAGCAGCTCTACCCGGGACAGGGGAGATGCTGGCTACACCTTC. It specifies CASSSTRDRGDAGYTF.

CDR3 sequence reads: CSVGGIAGANVLTF. Written as DNA, the CDR3 is TGCAGCGTCGGAGGGATAGCTGGGGCCAACGTCCTGACTTTC. The chain employs TRBV29-1 and TRBJ2-6; perhaps TRBD2 as D (6 bases). Trimming took 6 bases from V and 2 from J, leaving 11 bases between them. Per the germline V gene, CDR1 is SQVTM and CDR2 is ANQGSEA. This CDR3 spans 14 amino acids.

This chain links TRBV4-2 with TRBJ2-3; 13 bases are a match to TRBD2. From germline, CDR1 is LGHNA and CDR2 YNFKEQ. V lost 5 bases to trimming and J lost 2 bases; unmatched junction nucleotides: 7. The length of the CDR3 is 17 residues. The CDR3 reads CASSGLAGDRPTDTQYF. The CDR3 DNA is TGTGCCAGCAGCGGACTAGCGGGGGACCGACCCACAGATACGCAGTATTTT.

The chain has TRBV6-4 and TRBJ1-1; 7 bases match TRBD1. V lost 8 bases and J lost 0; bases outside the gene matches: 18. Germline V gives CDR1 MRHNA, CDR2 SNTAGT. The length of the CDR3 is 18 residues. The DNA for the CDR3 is TGTGCCAGCCCCCCGGGCCAGGGGGTTGCCCTTATGAACACTGAAGCTTTCTTT. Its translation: CASPPGQGVALMNTEAFF.

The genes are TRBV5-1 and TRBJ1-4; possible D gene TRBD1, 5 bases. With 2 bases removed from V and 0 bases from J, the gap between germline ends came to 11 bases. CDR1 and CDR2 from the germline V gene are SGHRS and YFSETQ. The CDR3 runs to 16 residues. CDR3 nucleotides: TGCGCCAGCAGCTTACAGGCGGTAGCAACTAATGAAAAACTGTTTTTT. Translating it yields CASSLQAVATNEKLFF.

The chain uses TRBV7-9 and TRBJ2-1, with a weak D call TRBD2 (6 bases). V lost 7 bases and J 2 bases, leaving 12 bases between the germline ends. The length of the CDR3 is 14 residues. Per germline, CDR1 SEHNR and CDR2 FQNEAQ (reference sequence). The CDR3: CASMGGGPYNEQFF. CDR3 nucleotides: TGTGCCAGCATGGGGGGTGGACCCTACAATGAGCAGTTCTTC.

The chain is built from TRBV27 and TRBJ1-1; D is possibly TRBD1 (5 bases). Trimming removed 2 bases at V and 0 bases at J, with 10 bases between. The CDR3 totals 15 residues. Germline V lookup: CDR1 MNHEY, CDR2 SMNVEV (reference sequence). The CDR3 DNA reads TGTGCCAGCAGTTTACGGGGGGTAATGAACACTGAAGCTTTCTTT. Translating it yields CASSLRGVMNTEAFF.

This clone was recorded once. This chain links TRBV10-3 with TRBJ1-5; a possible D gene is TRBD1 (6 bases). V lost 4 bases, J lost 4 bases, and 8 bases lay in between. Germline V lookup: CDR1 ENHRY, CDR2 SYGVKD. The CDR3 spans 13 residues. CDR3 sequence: CAISGTANQPQHF. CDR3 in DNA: TGTGCCATCAGTGGGACAGCTAATCAGCCCCAGCATTTT.

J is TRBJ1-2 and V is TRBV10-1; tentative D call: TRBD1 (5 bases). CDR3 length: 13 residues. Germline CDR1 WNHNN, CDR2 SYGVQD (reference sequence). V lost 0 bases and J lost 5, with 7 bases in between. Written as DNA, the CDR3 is TGCGCCAGCAGTGAGTCTGGGGGGTATGGCTACACCTTC. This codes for CASSESGGYGYTF.

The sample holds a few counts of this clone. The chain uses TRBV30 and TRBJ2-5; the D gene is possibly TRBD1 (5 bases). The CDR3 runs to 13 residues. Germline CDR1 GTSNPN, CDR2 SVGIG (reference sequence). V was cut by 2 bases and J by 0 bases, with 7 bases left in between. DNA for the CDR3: TGTGCCTGGAGTATGACAGACCAAGAGACCCAGTACTTC. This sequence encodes CAWSMTDQETQYF. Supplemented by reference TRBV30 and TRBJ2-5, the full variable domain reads SQTIHQWPATLVQPVGSPLSLECTVEGTSNPNLYWYRQAAGRGLQLLFYSVGIGQISSEVPQNLSASRPQDRQFILSSKKLLLSDSGFYLCAWSMTDQETQYFGPGTRLLVL.

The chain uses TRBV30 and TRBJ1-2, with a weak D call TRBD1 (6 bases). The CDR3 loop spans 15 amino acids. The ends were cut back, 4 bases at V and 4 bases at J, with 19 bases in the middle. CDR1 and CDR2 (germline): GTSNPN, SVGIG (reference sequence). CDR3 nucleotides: TGTGCCTGGATGGTAGACAGGCGACCTAGCTATGGCTACACCTTC. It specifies CAWMVDRRPSYGYTF.

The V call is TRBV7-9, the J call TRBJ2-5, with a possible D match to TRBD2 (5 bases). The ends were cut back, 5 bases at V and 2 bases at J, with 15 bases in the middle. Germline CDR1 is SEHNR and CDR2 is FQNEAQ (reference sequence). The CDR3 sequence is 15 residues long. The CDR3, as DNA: TGTGCCAGCAGCGAACCAGCGGCGGAACAAGAGACCCAGTACTTC. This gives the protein CASSEPAAEQETQYF.